This TCR beta chain was sequenced for a study of OX40 agonist ivuxolimab in advanced cancers. Using immunoSEQ multiplex PCR, the repertoire was profiled, and TCRdb retains in-frame clones only, with some absent. Among 14,000 or so clones, around 79% were seen once, and the ten largest hold just over 35%. Germline CDR1 SEHNR, CDR2 FQNEAQ (reference sequence). J was trimmed by 1 base and V by 7 bases; bases with no gene match: 7. This CDR3 has 15 residues. Patients were excluded for autoimmune disease history or systemic immunosuppression. The starting material was CD4+ or CD8+ T cells sorted from blood, obtained in a trial of the OX40 agonist ivuxolimab. This chain links TRBV7-9 with TRBJ2-1, with 7 bases lining up with TRBD2. The sequence was obtained from an adult with an advanced solid tumor such as melanoma, head and neck, liver or kidney cancer. The CDR3 DNA follows: TGTGCCAGCACCCCTCCGGGAGGATCCTACAATGAGCAGTTCTTC. This encodes CASTPPGGSYNEQFF.